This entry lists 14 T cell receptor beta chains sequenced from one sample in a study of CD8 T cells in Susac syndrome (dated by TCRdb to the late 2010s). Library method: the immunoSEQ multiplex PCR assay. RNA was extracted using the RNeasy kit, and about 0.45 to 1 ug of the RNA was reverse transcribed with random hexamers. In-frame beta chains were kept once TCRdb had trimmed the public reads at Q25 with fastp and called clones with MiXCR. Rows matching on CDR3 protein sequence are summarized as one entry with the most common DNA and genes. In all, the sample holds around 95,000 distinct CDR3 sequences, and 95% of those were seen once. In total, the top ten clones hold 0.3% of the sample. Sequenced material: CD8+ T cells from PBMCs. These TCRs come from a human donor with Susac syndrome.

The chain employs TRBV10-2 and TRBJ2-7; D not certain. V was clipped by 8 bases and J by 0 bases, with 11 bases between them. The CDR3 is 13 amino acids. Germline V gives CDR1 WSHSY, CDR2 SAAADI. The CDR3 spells CASHSLSSYEQYF. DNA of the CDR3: TGCGCCAGCCACAGCCTAAGCTCCTACGAGCAGTACTTC.

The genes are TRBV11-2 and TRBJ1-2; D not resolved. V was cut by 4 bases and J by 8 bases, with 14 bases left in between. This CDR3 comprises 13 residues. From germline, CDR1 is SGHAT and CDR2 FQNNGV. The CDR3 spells CASSWELGFGYTF. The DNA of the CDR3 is TGTGCCAGCAGCTGGGAATTAGGGTTCGGCTACACCTTC.

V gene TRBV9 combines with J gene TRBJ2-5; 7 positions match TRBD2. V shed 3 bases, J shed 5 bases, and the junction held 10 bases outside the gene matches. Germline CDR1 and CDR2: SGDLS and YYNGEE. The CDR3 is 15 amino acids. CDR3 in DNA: TGTGCCAGCAGCGAGAGCGGGGCGACGCCGGAGACCCAGTACTTC. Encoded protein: CASSESGATPETQYF.

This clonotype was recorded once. The chain's CDR3 is CASSPGTTYNEQFF. Written as DNA, the CDR3 is TGCGCCAGCAGCCCCGGGACTACCTACAATGAGCAGTTCTTC. The rearrangement uses TRBV4-1 and TRBJ2-1; 7 bases map to TRBD2. Germline lookup yields CDR1 MGHRA and CDR2 YSYEKL. The CDR3 is 14 amino acids. V shed 4 bases and J 2 bases; nucleotides not matched to a gene: 2.

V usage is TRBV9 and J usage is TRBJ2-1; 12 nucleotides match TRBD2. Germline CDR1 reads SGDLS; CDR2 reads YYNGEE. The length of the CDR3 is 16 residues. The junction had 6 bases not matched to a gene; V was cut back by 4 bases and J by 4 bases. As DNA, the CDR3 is TGTGCCAGCAGCCCATACCTAGCGGGAGGGTACAATGAGCAGTTCTTC. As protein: CASSPYLAGGYNEQFF.

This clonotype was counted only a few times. The CDR3: CSARSGGAEETQYF. As DNA, the CDR3 is TGCAGTGCTAGGTCCGGGGGGGCCGAGGAGACCCAGTACTTC. The rearrangement joins TRBV20-1 to TRBJ2-5; 8 nucleotides match TRBD2. CDR1 DFQATT and CDR2 SNEGSKA come from the germline V gene (reference sequence). The V segment lost 3 bases and the J segment 5 bases; nucleotides outside the gene matches: 8. This CDR3 has 14 residues.

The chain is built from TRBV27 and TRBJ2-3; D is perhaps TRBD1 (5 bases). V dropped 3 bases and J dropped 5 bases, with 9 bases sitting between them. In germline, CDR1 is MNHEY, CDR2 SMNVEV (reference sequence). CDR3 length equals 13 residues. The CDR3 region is CASSFPRGDTQYF. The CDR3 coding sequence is TGTGCCAGCAGTTTCCCAAGGGGAGATACGCAGTATTTT.

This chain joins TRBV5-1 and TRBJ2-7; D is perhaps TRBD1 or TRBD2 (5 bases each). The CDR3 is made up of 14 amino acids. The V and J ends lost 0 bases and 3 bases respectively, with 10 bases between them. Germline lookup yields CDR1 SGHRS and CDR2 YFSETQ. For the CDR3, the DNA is TGCGCCAGCAGCTTGGTGGGGGAGCACTACGAGCAGTACTTC. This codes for CASSLVGEHYEQYF.

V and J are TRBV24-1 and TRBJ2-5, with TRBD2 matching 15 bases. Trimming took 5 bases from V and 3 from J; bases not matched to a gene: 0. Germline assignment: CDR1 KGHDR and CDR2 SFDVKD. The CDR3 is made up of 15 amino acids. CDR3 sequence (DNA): TGTGCCACCAGTGGGACTAGCGGGAGGGAAGAGACCCAGTACTTC. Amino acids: CATSGTSGREETQYF.

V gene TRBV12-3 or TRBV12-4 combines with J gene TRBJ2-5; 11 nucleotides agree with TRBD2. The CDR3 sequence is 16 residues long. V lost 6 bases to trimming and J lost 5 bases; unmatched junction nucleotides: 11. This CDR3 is CASSPTSGGYGETQYF. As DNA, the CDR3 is TGTGCCAGCAGCCCTACTAGCGGGGGATATGGGGAGACCCAGTACTTC.

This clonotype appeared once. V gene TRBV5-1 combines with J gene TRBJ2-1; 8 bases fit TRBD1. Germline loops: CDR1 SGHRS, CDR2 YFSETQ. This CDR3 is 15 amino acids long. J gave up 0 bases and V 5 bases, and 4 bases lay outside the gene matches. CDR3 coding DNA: TGCGCCAGCAGAGATGGGACAGGCTCCTACAATGAGCAGTTCTTC. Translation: CASRDGTGSYNEQFF.

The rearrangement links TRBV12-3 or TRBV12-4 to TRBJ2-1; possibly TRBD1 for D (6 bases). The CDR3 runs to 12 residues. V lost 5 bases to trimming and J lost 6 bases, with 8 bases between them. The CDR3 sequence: CASSPTGNEQFF. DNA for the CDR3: TGTGCCAGCAGTCCGACAGGCAATGAGCAGTTCTTC.

The CDR3 reads CASSRPHNGQGSYNEQFF. CDR3 nucleotide sequence: TGCGCCAGCAGCCGCCCCCATAATGGGCAGGGCTCCTACAATGAGCAGTTCTTC. The chain links TRBV4-1 to TRBJ2-1; D possibly corresponds to TRBD1 (5 bases). V shed 4 bases and J shed 0 bases, with 19 bases lying between them. Germline V gene lookup returns CDR1 MGHRA and CDR2 YSYEKL. There are 18 residues in the CDR3.

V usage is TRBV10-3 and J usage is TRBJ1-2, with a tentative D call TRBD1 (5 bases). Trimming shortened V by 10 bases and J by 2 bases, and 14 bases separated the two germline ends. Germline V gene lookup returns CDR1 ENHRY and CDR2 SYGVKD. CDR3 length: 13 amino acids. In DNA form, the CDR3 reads TGTGCCACCGCGGGACCGGCCAACTATGGCTACACCTTC. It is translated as CATAGPANYGYTF.